A selection of T cell receptor beta chains follows, all from one sample in a study of T-cell reconstitution after alpha-beta-depleted transplantation in children. TCRdb itself ran the PCR reads through MiXCR, one entry per CDR3 protein. This sample has about 440,000 distinct CDR3 sequences, with around two fifths found just once. The sample was PBMCs, taken before TCRalphabeta/CD19-depleted stem cell transplant. The source is a girl aged 2-15 years with aplastic anemia, due to receive a stem cell transplant. The CDR3 runs from the conserved cysteine through the conserved F or W. D genes are given only for firm matches. Clone size is stated in some rows and not others, as once, few, many or a class when expanded.

J gene,V gene,D gene,clone size,CDR3 protein,CDR3 DNA
TRBJ2-1,TRBV20-1,.,.,CSAKTDYNEQFF,TGCAGTGCCAAAACCGACTACAATGAGCAGTTCTTC
TRBJ2-5,TRBV5-6,.,many,CASRPRGSRETQYF,TGTGCCAGCAGGCCACGTGGGAGTCGCGAGACCCAGTACTTC
TRBJ2-2,TRBV4-1,TRBD2,.,CASSQDRVAGVSTGELFF,TGCGCCAGCAGCCAAGATCGGGTAGCGGGAGTGAGTACCGGGGAGCTGTTTTTT
TRBJ2-7,TRBV10-3,.,.,CATGDGAYEQYF,TGTGCCACAGGGGACGGAGCCTACGAGCAGTACTTC
TRBJ1-1,TRBV7-2,.,few,CASSFRGRGIGIAEAFF,TGTGCCAGCAGCTTCCGAGGCAGGGGAATTGGTATCGCTGAAGCTTTCTTT
TRBJ2-7,TRBV10-3,.,.,CAIRQGYEQYF,TGTGCCATCAGGCAAGGCTACGAGCAGTACTTC
TRBJ2-7,TRBV7-9,TRBD2,.,CASSPPSGAGDYEQYF,TGTGCCAGCAGCCCTCCCTCGGGAGCGGGAGACTACGAGCAGTACTTC
TRBJ1-1,TRBV19,.,many,CASWAGIGTEAFF,TGTGCCAGCTGGGCAGGGATAGGCACTGAAGCTTTCTTT
TRBJ1-6,TRBV20-1,TRBD1,many,CSAGRTGRGDSPLHF,TGCAGTGCGGGCAGGACAGGGAGAGGGGATTCACCCCTCCACTTT
TRBJ2-7,TRBV4-3,TRBD1,.,CASSQGISTGAYEQYF,TGCGCCAGCAGCCAAGGGATATCGACAGGGGCCTACGAGCAGTACTTC
TRBJ1-2,TRBV6-1,.,.,CASASSRGVLDGYTF,TGTGCCAGCGCCTCTTCGCGAGGGGTATTAGATGGCTACACCTTC
TRBJ2-1,TRBV18,.,many,CASSPRNLNEQFF,TGTGCCAGCTCACCACGTAATTTGAATGAGCAGTTCTTC
TRBJ2-1,TRBV30,TRBD2,.,CAYRIGGDYNEQFF,TGTGCCTACAGGATCGGGGGGGATTACAATGAGCAGTTCTTC
TRBJ2-7,TRBV15,.,.,CATSRAPRGGNEQYF,TGTGCCACCAGCAGAGCGCCGAGGGGAGGCAACGAGCAGTACTTC
TRBJ2-2,TRBV7-2,TRBD2,.,CASSLYAGGSTGELFF,TGTGCCAGCAGCTTATACGCGGGGGGGAGCACCGGGGAGCTGTTTTTT
TRBJ2-1,TRBV7-2,.,.,CASSSQGLFNEQFF,TGTGCCAGCAGCTCCCAAGGACTATTCAATGAGCAGTTCTTC
TRBJ1-5,TRBV10-2,TRBD1,.,CASIEGGYQPQHF,TGCGCCAGCATTGAAGGGGGCTATCAGCCCCAGCATTTT
TRBJ1-1,TRBV6-2/TRBV6-3,TRBD1,.,CASSSYGQGAEAFF,TGTGCCAGCAGTTCGTACGGACAGGGGGCTGAAGCTTTCTTT
TRBJ2-5,TRBV7-6,.,.,CASSLVDQQTQETQYF,TGTGCCAGCAGCTTAGTGGACCAACAGACGCAAGAGACCCAGTACTTC
TRBJ2-3,TRBV2,.,few,CASRQGSSTDTQYF,TGTGCCAGCCGGCAGGGGTCTTCCACAGATACGCAGTATTTT
TRBJ2-2,TRBV5-1,.,many,CASSLQGANTGELFF,TGCGCCAGCAGCTTGCAGGGTGCGAACACCGGGGAGCTGTTTTTT
TRBJ1-1,TRBV5-1,TRBD1,.,CASRVGQGSVTEAFF,TGCGCCAGCAGGGTCGGACAGGGGTCGGTCACTGAAGCTTTCTTT
TRBJ2-5,TRBV7-2,.,.,CASSLGWYQETQYF,TGTGCCAGCAGCTTAGGCTGGTACCAAGAGACCCAGTACTTC
TRBJ2-1,TRBV20-1,.,.,CSATPRGQGFQQFF,TGCAGTGCTACCCCAAGAGGGCAGGGATTTCAGCAGTTCTTC
TRBJ1-1,TRBV20-1,.,.,CSARDGGHMKSFF,TGCAGTGCTAGAGATGGGGGACATATGAAATCTTTCTTT
TRBJ2-1,TRBV7-2,.,once,CASNPSLANNEQFF,TGTGCCAGCAACCCATCACTGGCGAACAATGAGCAGTTCTTC
TRBJ2-7,TRBV6-5,.,.,CASSYLGRIGEQYF,TGTGCCAGCAGTTACCTTGGCAGGATTGGCGAGCAGTACTTC
TRBJ1-2,TRBV20-1,.,.,CSARGANYGYTF,TGCAGTGCTAGAGGAGCTAACTATGGCTACACCTTC
TRBJ1-5,TRBV24-1,.,.,CATSRRDSYQPQHF,TGTGCCACCAGTCGCAGGGATTCCTACCAGCCCCAGCATTTT
TRBJ2-3,TRBV20-1,TRBD2,.,CSARPIAGESDTQYF,TGCAGTGCTAGACCAATAGCGGGAGAATCGGATACGCAGTATTTT
TRBJ1-2,TRBV7-2,TRBD1,.,CASSLGGTGSSYTF,TGTGCCAGCAGCTTAGGGGGGACAGGGTCGAGCTACACCTTC
TRBJ2-5,TRBV20-1,.,.,CSASTRQGPQETQYF,TGCAGTGCTAGCACGAGGCAGGGGCCCCAAGAGACCCAGTACTTC
TRBJ2-7,TRBV5-5,TRBD2,once,CASSPLAGVTYEQYF,TGTGCCAGCAGCCCGCTAGCGGGAGTTACTTACGAGCAGTACTTC
TRBJ1-5,TRBV20-1,TRBD1,.,CSARLGTGGNQPQHF,TGCAGTGCTAGACTCGGGACAGGCGGCAATCAGCCCCAGCATTTT
TRBJ1-1,TRBV20-1,.,.,CSVTGPRNTEAFF,TGCAGTGTTACGGGACCTAGAAACACTGAAGCTTTCTTT
TRBJ1-2,TRBV18,.,.,CASSPTGDTNYGYTF,TGTGCCAGCTCACCCACCGGGGATACTAACTATGGCTACACCTTC
TRBJ1-2,TRBV11-2,.,few,CASSLDRPGEGYTF,TGTGCCAGCAGCTTAGATCGGCCAGGGGAGGGCTACACCTTC
TRBJ2-6,TRBV11-2,TRBD1,.,CASSLGWDRYSSGANVLTF,TGTGCCAGCAGCTTAGGGTGGGACAGGTACAGCTCTGGGGCCAACGTCCTGACTTTC
TRBJ2-6,TRBV4-1,TRBD1,.,CASSQRQGSGANVLTF,TGCGCCAGCAGTCAACGACAGGGTTCAGGGGCCAACGTCCTGACTTTC
TRBJ2-2,TRBV4-3,TRBD1,.,CASSQNGQGYTGELFF,TGCGCCAGCAGCCAAAACGGACAGGGATACACCGGGGAGCTGTTTTTT
TRBJ2-7,TRBV6-1,.,.,CASSRNPGHGTYEQYF,TGTGCCAGCAGCCGAAACCCGGGACATGGAACCTACGAGCAGTACTTC
TRBJ1-5,TRBV7-5,.,.,CISVPEAYPVVGQPQHF,.
TRBJ1-1,TRBV15,TRBD1,few,CATSRDTGQGARGAEAFF,TGTGCCACCAGCAGAGATACGGGACAGGGGGCGCGGGGCGCTGAAGCTTTCTTT
TRBJ2-1,TRBV7-2,TRBD1,.,CASSLDRRDRGPFF,TGTGCCAGCAGCTTAGATCGCCGGGACAGGGGGCCATTCTTC
TRBJ2-5,TRBV7-9,TRBD2,few,CASSQLAGRSETQYF,TGTGCCAGCAGCCAACTAGCGGGAAGGTCTGAGACCCAGTACTTC
TRBJ2-5,TRBV7-9,.,.,CASGGRETQYF,TGTGCCAGCGGCGGCCGGGAGACCCAGTACTTC
TRBJ2-4,TRBV5-2,.,once,CARGPGIICPKNIQYF,TGTGCCAGGGGCCCCGGGATCATCTGCCCCAAAAACATTCAGTACTTC
TRBJ1-2,TRBV5-1,.,many,CASSARALHYGYTF,TGCGCCAGCAGCGCCCGTGCATTGCACTATGGCTACACCTTC
TRBJ2-4,TRBV7-2,.,many,CASSSAGPVQYF,TGTGCCAGCAGCTCCGCAGGACCAGTTCAGTACTTC
TRBJ2-3,TRBV7-9,.,few,CASSLSFETDTQYF,TGTGCCAGCAGCTTAAGCTTCGAGACAGATACGCAGTATTTT
TRBJ2-1,TRBV6-5,TRBD2,.,CASSYNSGPNNEQFF,TGTGCCAGCAGTTACAATAGCGGGCCCAACAATGAGCAGTTCTTC
TRBJ2-1,TRBV12-3/TRBV12-4,TRBD2,many,CASTLAGGRGGEQFF,TGTGCCAGCACCTTAGCGGGAGGTCGTGGGGGTGAGCAGTTCTTC
TRBJ2-7,TRBV28,.,.,CASSKGGGTGYEQYF,TGTGCCAGCAGTAAGGGGGGTGGGACTGGATACGAGCAGTACTTC
TRBJ2-3,TRBV7-2,TRBD2,few,CASSSPTSASDTQYF,TGTGCCAGCAGCTCACCGACTAGCGCCTCAGATACGCAGTATTTT
TRBJ2-5,TRBV12-3/TRBV12-4,.,few,CASSLRGSGTQYF,TGTGCCAGCAGTTTAAGGGGTTCTGGGACCCAGTACTTC
TRBJ2-7,TRBV10-3,.,few,CAISSAGEYEQYF,TGTGCCATCAGCTCTGCGGGCGAATACGAGCAGTACTTC
TRBJ1-1,TRBV4-1,.,.,CASSQESPGRHTEAFF,TGCGCCAGCAGCCAAGAATCCCCGGGGAGACACACTGAAGCTTTCTTT
TRBJ1-2,TRBV2,TRBD1,.,CASSYTGGGGNGYTF,TGTGCCAGCAGTTACACAGGGGGCGGAGGGAATGGCTACACCTTC